What follows are 24 T cell receptor beta chains derived from one specimen sequenced in a study of T cells after yellow fever vaccination. TCRdb analysed the 5' RACE reads with MiXCR anew, one entry per CDR3 protein. This sample has a few hundred thousand distinct CDR3 sequences; around 6.5% occur once, and the top ten carry 15%. The source material was PBMCs, sampled 5 days after the yellow fever booster vaccination. These receptors came from a man aged 25 to 40 who received the YFV17D yellow fever vaccine.

At least ten counts were recorded for this clonotype. The gene calls are TRBV20-1 and TRBJ1-2; TRBD1 agrees at 11 bases. Germline V gene data show CDR1 as DFQATT and CDR2 as SNEGSKA (reference sequence). There are 14 residues in the CDR3. V trimming: 2 bases; J trimming: 13 bases; junction bases outside the gene matches: 12. The CDR3, as DNA: TGCAGTGCTAGAACGGGACAGGGGGTTATTTTGGGCACCTTC. Residues: CSARTGQGVILGTF.

This clonotype has a count of ten or more. The rearrangement links TRBV20-1 to TRBJ2-7; 7 bases fit TRBD1. Trimming took 2 bases from V and 0 from J; bases not matched to a gene: 4. Germline V CDR1 and CDR2: DFQATT, SNEGSKA (reference sequence). This CDR3 has 14 amino acids. The CDR3 DNA is TGCAGTGCTAGACCGACAGGGAGCTCCTACGAGCAGTACTTC. It codes for CSARPTGSSYEQYF.

This clonotype has only a few counts. The chain carries TRBV5-1 and TRBJ2-2; D call uncertain. V lost 1 base to trimming and J lost 3 bases, with 16 bases between them. Germline loops: CDR1 SGHRS, CDR2 YFSETQ. The CDR3 has 17 residues. The chain's CDR3 is CASSLWAAPGDTGELFF. The CDR3 DNA follows: TGCGCCAGCAGCTTGTGGGCAGCTCCTGGAGACACCGGGGAGCTGTTTTTT.

The chain is built from TRBV30 and TRBJ1-2; D is undetermined. In germline, CDR1 is GTSNPN, CDR2 SVGIG (reference sequence). Trimming removed 1 base from V and 5 bases from J, with 2 bases in between. The length of the CDR3 is 10 residues. The chain's CDR3 is CAWSGYGYTF. CDR3 DNA: TGTGCCTGGAGTGGTTATGGCTACACCTTC.

This clonotype has only a few counts. The rearrangement links TRBV24-1 to TRBJ2-2; possible D gene TRBD2, 6 bases. Trimming took off 2 bases at V and 5 bases at J, with 11 bases between the two ends. From germline, CDR1 is KGHDR and CDR2 SFDVKD. CDR3 length: 15 residues. The CDR3 spells CATSDYGSGTGELFF. The CDR3 DNA follows: TGTGCCACCAGTGATTACGGGAGTGGTACCGGGGAGCTGTTTTTT.

This clonotype was counted ten times or more. The V gene is TRBV20-1, the J gene TRBJ2-3, with 12 bases aligning to TRBD2. CDR1 is DFQATT and CDR2 is SNEGSKA in the germline V gene (reference sequence). The CDR3 sequence is 13 residues long. The DNA of the CDR3 is TGCCATGGACTAGCGGGACGCACAGATACGCAGTATTTT. Protein product: CHGLAGRTDTQYF.

J is TRBJ2-7 and V is TRBV9; possible D gene TRBD2, 5 bases. Trimming left V 0 bases short and J 6 bases short, with 16 bases between. The length of the CDR3 is 15 residues. Germline loops: CDR1 SGDLS, CDR2 YYNGEE. This CDR3 is CASSVGGLNGGEQYF. The CDR3 coding sequence is TGTGCCAGCAGCGTAGGAGGGCTTAACGGCGGCGAGCAGTACTTC.

This sequence joins TRBV7-9 and TRBJ1-2; D possibly corresponds to TRBD1 (5 bases). V was trimmed by 5 bases and J by 2 bases, leaving 21 bases between them. Germline V gene lookup returns CDR1 SEHNR and CDR2 FQNEAQ (reference sequence). The CDR3 has 17 amino acids. The CDR3 nucleotides read TGTGCCAGCAGCCCGGGGACGGGGGACCTTGGAAACTATGGCTACACCTTC. It translates to CASSPGTGDLGNYGYTF. The whole variable domain, remainder taken from reference TRBV7-9 and TRBJ1-2, is DTGVSQNPRHKITKRGQNVTFRCDPISEHNRLYWYRQTLGQGPEFLTYFQNEAQLEKSRLLSDRFSAERPKGSFSTLEIQRTEQGDSAMYLCASSPGTGDLGNYGYTFGSGTRLTVV.

The gene calls are TRBV7-6 and TRBJ1-4; D may be TRBD1 (5 bases). Germline CDR1 is SGHVS and CDR2 is FNYEAQ. The CDR3 covers 15 residues. V lost 5 bases, J lost 2 bases, and 12 bases lay in between. The CDR3 protein is CASSRGRQTNEKLFF. The CDR3, as DNA: TGTGCCAGCAGCCGGGGCCGACAGACTAATGAAAAACTGTTTTTT.

Points on this clonotype: Possible read error: a much larger clone is one base away. The rearrangement links TRBV28 to TRBJ2-1, with 7 bases identical to TRBD2. This CDR3 has 14 residues. Germline assignment: CDR1 MDHEN and CDR2 SYDVKM. DNA for the CDR3: TGTGCCAGCAGTTGGGAGGGCAGTTACAATGAGCTGTTCTTC. Its protein product is CASSWEGSYNELFF.

The sample holds many counts of this clonotype. The chain is built from TRBV25-1 and TRBJ2-7; D may be TRBD2 (5 bases). V shed 1 base and J shed 2 bases, with 12 bases lying between them. The CDR3 is 15 amino acids. CDR1 is MGHDK and CDR2 is SYGVNS in the germline V gene. The CDR3 DNA is TGTGCCAGCAGTGAATTCGGAGGAGCCGCCTACGAGCAGTACTTC. This codes for CASSEFGGAAYEQYF.

This clonotype was recorded at least ten times. The chain employs TRBV9 and TRBJ2-7; TRBD1 matches at 11 bases. After removal of 3 bases from V and 3 bases from J, the junction contained 5 bases not matched to a gene. The CDR3 spans 15 residues. The germline V gene encodes CDR1 SGDLS and CDR2 YYNGEE. CDR3 sequence: CASSASGTGGYEQYF. In nucleotides, the CDR3 is TGTGCCAGCAGCGCCTCCGGGACAGGGGGCTACGAGCAGTACTTC.

There are many counts of this clonotype. The chain combines TRBV29-1 with TRBJ1-5, with a weak D call TRBD1 (5 bases). Between the trimmed V and J ends, which lost 5 bases and 6 bases, there was a span of 17 bases. There are 14 residues in the CDR3. Germline values: CDR1 SQVTM, CDR2 ANQGSEA. The CDR3 protein is CSVTSGDPIQPQHF. The CDR3 nucleotides read TGCAGCGTTACCTCGGGGGATCCTATTCAGCCCCAGCATTTT.

This clonotype was recorded many times. V and J are TRBV18 and TRBJ1-1; no firm D call. Germline assignment: CDR1 KGHSH and CDR2 LQKENI. V was shortened by 2 bases and J by 1 base, with 8 bases between the two germline ends. The CDR3 is made up of 14 amino acids. The CDR3 is CASSPSRGNTEAFF. The CDR3, as DNA: TGTGCCAGCTCACCAAGTCGGGGGAACACTGAAGCTTTCTTT.

The table lists this clonotype with a few counts. The chain recombines TRBV29-1 with TRBJ1-4, with 7 bases lining up with TRBD1. The CDR3 totals 13 residues. V lost 5 bases to trimming and J lost 5 bases; unmatched junction nucleotides: 5. Germline loops: CDR1 SQVTM, CDR2 ANQGSEA. Here the CDR3 DNA reads TGCAGCGTTACAGGGGATTCGAATGAAAAACTGTTTTTT. Protein: CSVTGDSNEKLFF.

This clonotype was observed at least ten times. The V gene is TRBV19, the J gene TRBJ2-5; D is perhaps TRBD1 or TRBD2 (5 bases each). The V and J ends lost 8 bases and 6 bases respectively, with 13 bases between them. CDR3 length: 12 amino acids. CDR1 LNHDA and CDR2 SQIVND come from the germline V gene (reference sequence). CDR3 DNA sequence: TGTGCCAGTCTGGGATCGGGACAGACCCAGTACTTC. It translates to CASLGSGQTQYF.

With respect to this clonotype: Mismatch with germline at one junction end may stem from a read error. The rearrangement links TRBV7-2 to TRBJ2-5; 7 nucleotides agree with TRBD2. CDR3 length: 12 amino acids. CDR1 is SGHTA, CDR2 FQGNSA, per germline. Written as DNA, the CDR3 is TGTGCCAGCAGCTTGGGAGGGAGGGAGGCCCACTTC. It yields the protein CASSLGGREAHF.

This clonotype was found a few times. CDR3 nucleotide sequence: TGTGCCAGCGGAGGCTCTAGCGGGAGAGGTAATGAGCAGTTCTTC. Translation gives CASGGSSGRGNEQFF. V is TRBV12-3 or TRBV12-4 and J is TRBJ2-1; 10 bases agree with TRBD2. This CDR3 comprises 15 residues. V gave up 8 bases and J gave up 7 bases; unmatched junction bases: 11.

The genes are TRBV20-1 and TRBJ2-3, with unresolved D. Germline assignment: CDR1 DFQATT and CDR2 SNEGSKA (reference sequence). The CDR3 is 14 amino acids. V was shortened by 1 base and J by 8 bases, with 16 bases between the two germline ends. CDR3 in amino acids: CSARAPPPVGTQYF. CDR3 nucleotides: TGCAGTGCTAGAGCCCCCCCCCCTGTCGGTACGCAGTATTTT.

The J gene is TRBJ2-7, the V gene TRBV7-2, with D unresolved. The V and J ends lost 5 bases and 0 bases respectively, with 17 bases between them. This CDR3 has 16 amino acids. The germline CDR1 and CDR2 sequences are SGHTA and FQGNSA. CDR3: CASSLPGGPSSYEQYF. As DNA, the CDR3 is TGTGCCAGCAGCCTCCCCGGCGGACCGAGCTCCTACGAGCAGTACTTC.

Many counts were recorded for this clonotype. The rearrangement links TRBV15 to TRBJ2-1, with 13 bases identical to TRBD2. After removal of 3 bases from V and 9 bases from J, the junction contained 5 bases not matched to a gene. The CDR3 is 15 amino acids. Germline V lookup: CDR1 LNHNV, CDR2 YYDKDF (reference sequence). CDR3 in amino acids: CATSSFTSGRGEQFF. CDR3 nucleotide sequence: TGTGCCACCAGCAGCTTTACTAGCGGGAGGGGTGAGCAGTTCTTC.

V gene TRBV11-2 combines with J gene TRBJ2-2, with 8 bases aligning to TRBD1. In germline, CDR1 is SGHAT, CDR2 FQNNGV. With V trimmed by 3 bases and J by 0 bases, 6 bases remained unmatched. The CDR3 covers 17 residues. The CDR3, as DNA: TGTGCCAGCAGCTTCCGGACAGGGCCTACGAACACCGGGGAGCTGTTTTTT. This encodes CASSFRTGPTNTGELFF.

The chain has TRBV12-3 or TRBV12-4 and TRBJ1-5; maybe TRBD1 (6 bases). V was cut by 8 bases and J by 7 bases, with 15 bases left in between. The length of the CDR3 is 13 residues. Here the CDR3 reads CASGQGQHQPQHF. In DNA, the CDR3 is TGTGCCAGCGGCCAGGGGCAACACCAGCCCCAGCATTTT.

The table lists this clonotype with a few counts. This chain joins TRBV28 and TRBJ2-5; TRBD2 matches at 7 bases. The CDR3 is 15 residues long. The germline CDR1 and CDR2 sequences are MDHEN and SYDVKM. V shed 3 bases and J 5 bases; nucleotides not matched to a gene: 9. The CDR3 DNA reads TGTGCCAGCAGTTTGGGGGGGGGAGGAGGGGAGACCCAGTACTTC. Protein sequence: CASSLGGGGGETQYF.